These T cell receptor beta chains were read from a single sample in a study of control samples from healthy donors and cancer patients. Data came from immunoSEQ multiplex PCR; TCRdb stores just in-frame clones and leaves some out. In the table there are 130,000 to 150,000 clones, approximately 91% of which are singletons. Sequenced input: blood. These receptors were obtained from a man aged 25 to 40 in good health. The CDR3 runs from the conserved cysteine through the conserved F or W. D genes are given only for firm matches. Only some rows state a clone size, as once, few, many or a class for expanded clones.

abundance	d_gene	v_gene	j_gene	CDR3aa	CDR3nt
-	TRBD1	TRBV2	TRBJ2-2	CASRPGTVPGELFF	TGTGCCAGCAGACCCGGGACAGTTCCCGGGGAGCTGTTTTTT
few	-	TRBV19	TRBJ1-5	CASKARTNQPQHF	TGTGCCAGTAAGGCCAGGACCAATCAGCCCCAGCATTTT
-	-	TRBV6-5	TRBJ1-1	CASSYFRGGTEAFF	TGTGCCAGCAGTTACTTCAGGGGTGGCACTGAAGCTTTCTTT
-	-	TRBV14	TRBJ2-7	CASSQVGGTASYEQYF	TGTGCCAGCAGCCAAGTTGGCGGGACAGCCTCCTACGAGCAGTACTTC
-	TRBD1	TRBV7-9	TRBJ1-2	CASSLTTGPNGYTF	TGTGCCAGCAGCTTAACGACAGGGCCGAATGGCTACACCTTC
-	-	TRBV6-4	TRBJ2-3	CASSVEGAADTQYF	TGTGCCAGCAGTGTCGAAGGGGCCGCAGATACGCAGTATTTT
-	TRBD1	TRBV9	TRBJ2-1	CASSVGQGPDWGQFF	TGTGCCAGCAGCGTAGGACAGGGGCCTGACTGGGGGCAGTTCTTC
-	-	TRBV28	TRBJ1-1	CASSFLWHLNTEAFF	TGTGCCAGCAGTTTTTTGTGGCACTTGAACACTGAAGCTTTCTTT
-	-	TRBV14	TRBJ2-7	CASRPTGAPYEQYF	TGTGCCAGCCGTCCTACCGGGGCCCCCTACGAGCAGTACTTC
-	-	TRBV19	TRBJ2-1	CASSDPPGEQFF	TGTGCCAGTTCGGACCCTCCCGGCGAGCAGTTCTTC
-	TRBD2	TRBV7-2	TRBJ2-1	CASSFASGGAYNEQFF	TGTGCCAGCAGCTTTGCTAGCGGGGGGGCCTACAATGAGCAGTTCTTC
-	TRBD1	TRBV19	TRBJ1-1	CASSIVRDSFPAGLNTEAFF	TGTGCCAGTAGTATAGTACGGGACAGCTTCCCGGCCGGGCTGAACACTGAAGCTTTCTTT
once	-	TRBV24-1	TRBJ1-1	CATRRRGVGETEAFF	TGTGCCACACGACGCCGAGGGGTTGGGGAGACTGAAGCTTTCTTT
-	-	TRBV6-5	TRBJ2-7	CASSYSRGYEQYF	TGTGCCAGCAGTTACTCGCGAGGTTACGAGCAGTACTTC
-	-	TRBV5-1	TRBJ1-3	CASSRDTFSGNTIYF	TGCGCCAGCAGCAGGGACACCTTCTCTGGAAACACCATATATTTT
-	-	TRBV27	TRBJ2-1	CASSLSGGTYNEQFF	TGTGCCAGCAGTTTATCGGGGGGGACATACAATGAGCAGTTCTTC
once	TRBD2	TRBV2	TRBJ2-1	CASTLAGIYNEQFF	TGTGCCAGCACTTTAGCGGGGATCTACAATGAGCAGTTCTTC
-	-	TRBV3-1/TRBV3-2	TRBJ2-3	CASSWDPSTDTQYF	TGTGCCAGCAGCTGGGACCCTAGTACAGATACGCAGTATTTT
-	-	TRBV25-1	TRBJ2-3	CASSAPGTDTQYF	TGTGCCAGCAGCGCCCCCGGCACAGATACGCAGTATTTT
-	TRBD2	TRBV5-4	TRBJ2-3	CASSLLAGADTQYF	TGTGCCAGCAGCTTACTAGCGGGGGCAGATACGCAGTATTTT
-	-	TRBV28	TRBJ1-5	CASRDSNQPQHF	TGTGCCAGCCGGGACAGCAATCAGCCCCAGCATTTT
-	-	TRBV11-2	TRBJ2-7	CASSSSVRVEQYF	TGTGCCAGCAGCTCTTCGGTTCGTGTCGAGCAGTACTTC
-	-	TRBV19	TRBJ1-5	CASSNRYSNQPQHF	TGTGCCAGTAGTAACAGGTATAGCAATCAGCCCCAGCATTTT
-	-	TRBV5-4	TRBJ2-7	CASSLDNQRSYEQYF	TGTGCCAGCAGCTTGGATAATCAGAGATCCTACGAGCAGTACTTC
-	-	TRBV27	TRBJ1-2	CASSPVGERSGYTF	TGTGCCAGCAGTCCCGTAGGGGAGAGGTCTGGCTACACCTTC
-	-	TRBV10-3	TRBJ1-2	CAISEYRDGYTF	TGTGCCATCAGTGAATATAGGGATGGCTACACCTTC
-	-	TRBV29-1	TRBJ2-4	CSVVTDRRTLAKNIQYF	TGCAGCGTCGTTACTGACAGACGGACTTTAGCCAAAAACATTCAGTACTTC
once	-	TRBV6-5	TRBJ2-7	CASSSAGSLYEQYF	TGTGCCAGCAGCTCGGCAGGGAGTTTGTACGAGCAGTACTTC
-	-	TRBV5-4	TRBJ2-3	CASSLAGVDTQYF	TGTGCCAGCAGCTTGGCTGGGGTAGATACGCAGTATTTT
-	TRBD1	TRBV25-1	TRBJ1-1	CASSDIRQGRTEAFF	TGTGCCAGCAGTGATATCCGACAGGGACGCACTGAAGCTTTCTTT
-	-	TRBV5-4	TRBJ2-7	CASSLYLAFEQYF	TGTGCCAGCAGCTTGTACCTAGCGTTCGAGCAGTACTTC
-	TRBD1	TRBV27	TRBJ1-5	CASSPWTGGNQPQHF	TGTGCCAGCAGTCCCTGGACAGGGGGGAATCAGCCCCAGCATTTT
few	-	TRBV5-6	TRBJ1-5	CASSSTGFNQPQHF	TGTGCCAGCAGCTCGACAGGTTTCAATCAGCCCCAGCATTTT
-	-	TRBV28	TRBJ2-1	CASSSVQERPSGEQFF	TGTGCCAGCAGTTCCGTCCAGGAGCGCCCGTCGGGTGAGCAGTTCTTC
-	-	TRBV7-3	TRBJ1-1	CASSADRNTEAFF	TGTGCCAGCAGCGCTGACAGGAACACTGAAGCTTTCTTT
-	-	TRBV27	TRBJ2-7	CASSLGGALYEQYF	TGTGCCAGCAGTTTAGGGGGGGCGCTTTACGAGCAGTACTTC
-	TRBD2	TRBV18	TRBJ2-3	CASSTRGYTDTQYF	TGTGCCAGCTCAACGCGGGGGTACACAGATACGCAGTATTTT
-	TRBD2	TRBV2	TRBJ2-3	CASSPEIGGVSTDTQYF	TGTGCCAGCAGTCCCGAGATCGGGGGGGTTAGCACAGATACGCAGTATTTT
-	TRBD2	TRBV4-2	TRBJ2-3	CASSQTIPGTSPDTQYF	TGTGCCAGCAGCCAGACCATACCCGGGACTAGCCCGGATACGCAGTATTTT
once	TRBD1	TRBV2	TRBJ1-4	CASSAFTGGHEKLFF	TGTGCCAGCAGTGCCTTCACAGGGGGACATGAAAAACTGTTTTTT
-	-	TRBV6-4	TRBJ2-3	CASSDSSFTDTQYF	TGTGCCAGCAGTGACTCGAGTTTCACAGATACGCAGTATTTT
-	TRBD1	TRBV3-1/TRBV3-2	TRBJ1-6	CASSQEDRDNSPLHF	TGTGCCAGCAGCCAAGAAGACAGGGATAATTCACCCCTCCACTTT
-	TRBD1	TRBV30	TRBJ1-4	CAWSWGQEKLFF	TGTGCCTGGAGTTGGGGACAGGAAAAACTGTTTTTT
-	-	TRBV7-2	TRBJ2-7	CASSLVANYEQYF	TGTGCCAGCAGCTTAGTGGCCAACTACGAGCAGTACTTC
-	-	TRBV7-2	TRBJ2-7	CASSFSTSVLEQYF	TGTGCCAGCAGCTTTAGTACCTCGGTGCTCGAGCAGTACTTC
-	TRBD2	TRBV7-6	TRBJ2-3	CASSPERGSTDTQYF	TGTGCCAGCAGCCCCGAGCGGGGGAGCACAGATACGCAGTATTTT